This is a list of T cell receptor beta chains from one sample in a study of blood T cell repertoires in COVID-19. Sequencing used immunoSEQ multiplex PCR; TCRdb keeps in-frame clones, though not all of them. The table shows hundreds of thousands of clones, with around 89% occurring only once. The sequenced material came from peripheral blood. The receptor source for this set is a woman aged 25 to 39 with acute or convalescent COVID-19. CDR3s include the opening cysteine and the closing phenylalanine or tryptophan. Each record gives: J gene, V gene, clone size, D gene, CDR3 protein, CDR3 DNA. The D gene is left open where the match is weak. Clone size is not always given. Where it is, it says once, few, many or a class for expanded clones.

J: TRBJ2-1
V: TRBV5-1
size: NA
D: TRBD1
CDR3: CASSSGGTGTYNEQFF
DNA: TGCGCCAGCAGCTCCGGCGGGACAGGCACCTACAATGAGCAGTTCTTC

J: TRBJ1-5
V: TRBV10-3
size: NA
D: NA
CDR3: CAISDLNQPQHF
DNA: TGTGCCATCAGTGACCTCAATCAGCCCCAGCATTTT

J: TRBJ2-5
V: TRBV6-5
size: NA
D: TRBD1
CDR3: CANESRGQYQETQYF
DNA: TGTGCCAACGAATCCAGGGGGCAGTACCAAGAGACCCAGTACTTC

J: TRBJ2-1
V: TRBV7-3
size: NA
D: NA
CDR3: CASSLTVDNEQFF
DNA: TGTGCCAGCAGCTTAACCGTAGACAATGAGCAGTTCTTC

J: TRBJ2-5
V: TRBV12-3/TRBV12-4
size: NA
D: NA
CDR3: CASRDTGETQYF
DNA: TGTGCCAGCAGGGACACGGGAGAGACCCAGTACTTC

J: TRBJ2-1
V: TRBV19
size: NA
D: TRBD1
CDR3: CASSITRTGSGEQFF
DNA: TGTGCCAGTAGTATAACTCGGACAGGATCGGGAGAGCAGTTCTTC

J: TRBJ1-2
V: TRBV12-5
size: NA
D: NA
CDR3: CASGFSGPNYGYTF
DNA: TGTGCTAGTGGTTTTTCGGGTCCTAACTATGGCTACACCTTC

J: TRBJ2-6
V: TRBV24-1
size: NA
D: NA
CDR3: CATSDSRGSGANVLTF
DNA: TGTGCCACCAGTGATTCTAGGGGCTCTGGGGCCAACGTCCTGACTTTC

J: TRBJ2-3
V: TRBV5-1
size: NA
D: NA
CDR3: CASSFVQQNTDTQYF
DNA: TGCGCCAGCAGCTTTGTACAGCAAAACACAGATACGCAGTATTTT

J: TRBJ2-5
V: TRBV5-1
size: NA
D: NA
CDR3: CASSLYSQETQYF
DNA: TGCGCCAGCAGCTTGTACAGCCAAGAGACCCAGTACTTC

J: TRBJ2-3
V: TRBV5-6
size: NA
D: TRBD2
CDR3: CASSLLSGGAQSDTQYF
DNA: TGTGCCAGCAGCTTGCTTAGCGGGGGGGCCCAATCAGATACGCAGTATTTT

J: TRBJ2-7
V: TRBV5-6
size: once
D: TRBD1
CDR3: CASSLVDLGTVFF
DNA: TGTGCCAGCAGCTTGGTCGATTTGGGGACAGTCTTCTTC

J: TRBJ2-7
V: TRBV5-1
size: NA
D: NA
CDR3: CASSSGTNEQYF
DNA: TGCGCCAGCAGCTCCGGGACAAACGAGCAGTACTTC

J: TRBJ1-5
V: TRBV7-8
size: NA
D: NA
CDR3: CASSLVQGDHQPQHF
DNA: TGTGCCAGCAGCTTAGTACAGGGAGATCATCAGCCCCAGCATTTT

J: TRBJ2-5
V: TRBV5-6
size: NA
D: TRBD2
CDR3: CASRTAGGPETQYF
DNA: TGTGCCAGCAGGACGGCGGGGGGGCCAGAGACCCAGTACTTC

J: TRBJ2-3
V: TRBV6-4
size: NA
D: TRBD2
CDR3: CASSDVTSGEVDTQYF
DNA: TGTGCCAGCAGTGATGTGACTAGCGGGGAGGTAGATACGCAGTATTTT

J: TRBJ1-3
V: TRBV9
size: NA
D: TRBD1
CDR3: CASSVLTGGGNTIYF
DNA: TGTGCCAGCAGCGTCCTGACAGGGGGTGGAAACACCATATATTTT

J: TRBJ1-1
V: TRBV7-2
size: few
D: NA
CDR3: CASSFLFTEAFF
DNA: TGTGCCAGCAGCTTCCTATTCACTGAAGCTTTCTTT

J: TRBJ1-2
V: TRBV6-5
size: NA
D: TRBD1
CDR3: CASSPRTGVNGYTF
DNA: TGTGCCAGCAGTCCCCGGACAGGGGTAAATGGCTACACCTTC

J: TRBJ2-1
V: TRBV5-6
size: NA
D: NA
CDR3: CASQPWGGVPEQFF
DNA: TGTGCCAGTCAGCCTTGGGGAGGAGTCCCTGAGCAGTTCTTC

J: TRBJ2-7
V: TRBV6-4
size: NA
D: NA
CDR3: CASSDSWGQQYF
DNA: TGTGCCAGCAGTGACTCGTGGGGCCAGCAGTACTTC

J: TRBJ2-3
V: TRBV5-1
size: once
D: NA
CDR3: CASSLFTSTDTQYF
DNA: TGCGCCAGCAGCTTGTTCACTAGCACAGATACGCAGTATTTT

J: TRBJ1-2
V: TRBV29-1
size: NA
D: NA
CDR3: CSVEPEFLANYGYTF
DNA: TGCAGCGTTGAACCCGAGTTTCTAGCTAACTATGGCTACACCTTC

J: TRBJ1-4
V: TRBV7-6
size: NA
D: TRBD1
CDR3: CASSSNRDRAGKLFF
DNA: TGTGCCAGCAGCTCCAACCGGGACAGGGCTGGAAAACTGTTTTTT

J: TRBJ2-7
V: TRBV4-1
size: NA
D: NA
CDR3: CASSPGGPEQYF
DNA: TGCGCCAGCAGCCCAGGTGGGCCCGAGCAGTACTTC

J: TRBJ2-5
V: TRBV11-2
size: NA
D: TRBD1
CDR3: CASSAGTGAETQYF
DNA: TGTGCCAGCAGCGCAGGGACAGGGGCAGAGACCCAGTACTTC

J: TRBJ1-3
V: TRBV9
size: NA
D: NA
CDR3: CASSVARDSGNTIYF
DNA: TGTGCCAGCAGCGTAGCCAGGGATTCTGGAAACACCATATATTTT

J: TRBJ2-5
V: TRBV11-2
size: NA
D: NA
CDR3: CASTRTRDFQETQYF
DNA: TGTGCCAGCACCCGTACACGGGACTTCCAAGAGACCCAGTACTTC

J: TRBJ2-5
V: TRBV4-1
size: NA
D: NA
CDR3: CASSQVMLEQETQYF
DNA: TGCGCCAGCAGCCAAGTGATGCTAGAACAAGAGACCCAGTACTTC

J: TRBJ1-3
V: TRBV11-3
size: NA
D: NA
CDR3: CASSQMVASSGNTIYF
DNA: TGTGCCAGCAGTCAGATGGTGGCATCCTCTGGAAACACCATATATTTT

J: TRBJ2-3
V: TRBV30
size: NA
D: NA
CDR3: CAWRFGSHTDTQYF
DNA: TGTGCCTGGAGATTTGGGAGCCACACAGATACGCAGTATTTT

J: TRBJ2-3
V: TRBV5-1
size: NA
D: TRBD2
CDR3: CASSLGTTGDTQYF
DNA: TGCGCCAGCAGCTTAGGGACTACCGGAGATACGCAGTATTTT

J: TRBJ2-3
V: TRBV9
size: NA
D: NA
CDR3: CASSVGLDPDTQYF
DNA: TGTGCCAGCAGCGTAGGACTAGATCCAGATACGCAGTATTTT

J: TRBJ2-2
V: TRBV5-6
size: NA
D: TRBD2
CDR3: CASSVRGALFANTGELFF
DNA: TGTGCCAGCAGCGTGCGGGGGGCCCTATTCGCGAACACCGGGGAGCTGTTTTTT

J: TRBJ1-1
V: TRBV10-3
size: NA
D: NA
CDR3: CAISEYQGNTEAFF
DNA: TGTGCCATCAGTGAGTATCAGGGGAACACTGAAGCTTTCTTT

J: TRBJ1-1
V: TRBV9
size: few
D: NA
CDR3: CASSAETGGPLKAFF
DNA: TGTGCCAGCAGCGCCGAAACAGGAGGGCCACTTAAAGCTTTCTTT

J: TRBJ1-6
V: TRBV7-9
size: NA
D: TRBD1
CDR3: CASSSLYRGGISPLHF
DNA: TGTGCCAGCAGCTCGTTATACAGGGGAGGAATCTCACCCCTCCACTTT

J: TRBJ2-5
V: TRBV28
size: NA
D: TRBD2
CDR3: CASSLGLWRLAGGRDQETQYF
DNA: TGTGCCAGCAGTTTAGGGCTCTGGAGGCTAGCGGGGGGCCGGGACCAAGAGACCCAGTACTTC

J: TRBJ1-6
V: TRBV27
size: NA
D: TRBD1
CDR3: CASSFRDSYSPLHF
DNA: TGCGCCAGCAGTTTCAGGGACAGTTATTCACCCCTCCACTTT

J: TRBJ1-2
V: TRBV19
size: NA
D: TRBD1
CDR3: CASSDRAPEYGYTF
DNA: TGTGCCAGTAGCGACAGGGCCCCCGAATATGGCTACACCTTC

J: TRBJ2-3
V: TRBV10-3
size: NA
D: NA
CDR3: CATSRDTGTDTQYF
DNA: TGTGCCACTTCCAGGGACACCGGCACAGATACGCAGTATTTT

J: TRBJ2-5
V: TRBV7-8
size: NA
D: TRBD1
CDR3: CASSLPRDRLQETQYF
DNA: TGTGCCAGCAGTCTACCCCGGGACAGGCTCCAAGAGACCCAGTACTTC